The present entry profiles one TCR beta chain with its context. The antigen is undetermined. Primers: 60 Vbeta forward and 13 Jbeta reverse. Method: immunoSEQ multiplex PCR; TCRdb's copy keeps in-frame clones and lacks some. The sample records under 55,000 clones, about three quarters being singletons. The data stem from a study of cytomegalovirus exposure and HLA in healthy donors. The CDR3 sequence is 17 residues long. Findings and limits, study-wide: The authors enumerated around 150 TCR beta chains as linked to cytomegalovirus. Among the CMV-associated chains, three were confirmed in vitro as specific for CMV antigens. TCR beta V- and J-gene trimming was later associated with a missense DCLRE1C variant. Most observed TCR sequences were rare, whereas some public TCRs were detected in many donors.

Sample: PBMCs. The J gene is TRBJ1-4, the V gene TRBV12-1. TRBV12-1 is deemed a pseudogene. The sequence derives from a man aged 30 to 39 in good health and CMV-seropositive. In DNA form, the CDR3 reads TGTGCCAGCAGCTCAACAATTTGGACGGGAAGGAGTGAAAAACTGTTTTTT. Encoded protein: CASSSTIWTGRSEKLFF.